This entry is about one T cell receptor beta chain. Source study methods: Amplifying reference gene primers gave estimates of nucleated cell counts. This table comes from immunoSEQ multiplex PCR, and its TCRdb copy is limited to in-frame clones, with some not included. The V and J calls and clone size are taken from that table; D and trimming were inferred from the DNA. The table records some 220,000 clones, 84% of them present only once. These data belong to a study of blood T cell repertoires in COVID-19. Germline V CDR1 and CDR2: SGHRS, YFSETQ. The ends lost 4 bases at V and 8 bases at J; junction bases unmatched: 3. The CDR3 is 14 amino acids.

This clonotype was sampled from a woman of 80 years or more with active or convalescent COVID-19. Sequenced material: peripheral blood. The chain has TRBV5-1 and TRBJ1-6; TRBD1 aligns across 10 bases. The CDR3, as DNA: TGCGCCAGCAGCGAGGGGACAGGGGATTCACCCCTCCACTTT. Translated: CASSEGTGDSPLHF. Full variable domain (rest looked up from reference TRBV5-1 and TRBJ1-6): KAGVTQTPRYLIKTRGQQVTLSCSPISGHRSVSWYQQTPGQGLQFLFEYFSETQRNKGNFPGRFSGRQFSNSRSEMNVSTLELGDSALYLCASSEGTGDSPLHFGNGTRLTVT.